This is a list of T cell receptor beta chains from one sample in a study of technical replicates of blood from four donors. Repertoires were generated with immunoSEQ multiplex PCR, while TCRdb's copy carries only in-frame clones and drops some. Of roughly 62,000 clones listed, just under 90% are singletons. Sequencing was carried out using PBMCs. These receptors all come from a human donor in good health. Some clones in this sample may be carry-over from other donors' samples. The CDR3 runs from the conserved cysteine through the conserved F or W. Each record gives: clone size, V gene, D gene, J gene, CDR3 protein, CDR3 DNA. D genes are given only for firm matches. Clone size, where shown, is once, few, many, or a class for clones that have expanded.

clone size: NA; V gene: TRBV5-4; D gene: TRBD2; J gene: TRBJ2-3; CDR3 protein: CASSLFLAGVTDTQYF; CDR3 DNA: TGTGCCAGCAGCTTGTTCCTAGCGGGGGTCACAGATACGCAGTATTTT
clone size: NA; V gene: TRBV7-9; D gene: TRBD1; J gene: TRBJ1-2; CDR3 protein: CASSPTGQGGYGYTF; CDR3 DNA: TGTGCCAGCAGCCCTACCGGACAGGGGGGCTACGGCTACACCTTC
clone size: NA; V gene: TRBV11-2; D gene: TRBD1; J gene: TRBJ2-1; CDR3 protein: CASSLTGDEQFF; CDR3 DNA: TGTGCCAGCAGCCTTACAGGGGATGAGCAGTTCTTC
clone size: NA; V gene: TRBV11-1; D gene: TRBD1; J gene: TRBJ1-2; CDR3 protein: CASSRPGTGAGGYTF; CDR3 DNA: TGTGCCAGCAGCCGTCCCGGGACAGGGGCAGGGGGCTACACCTTC
clone size: NA; V gene: TRBV28; D gene: NA; J gene: TRBJ1-2; CDR3 protein: CASSSPPGRGAMGYTF; CDR3 DNA: TGTGCCAGCAGTTCCCCCCCGGGGCGGGGGGCTATGGGCTACACCTTC
clone size: NA; V gene: TRBV11-2; D gene: NA; J gene: TRBJ2-1; CDR3 protein: CASSGWRGYNEQFF; CDR3 DNA: TGTGCCAGCAGCGGTTGGCGGGGTTACAATGAGCAGTTCTTC
clone size: NA; V gene: TRBV5-5; D gene: NA; J gene: TRBJ2-7; CDR3 protein: CASSLYGTYEQYF; CDR3 DNA: TGTGCCAGCAGCTTGTACGGTACCTACGAGCAGTACTTC
clone size: NA; V gene: TRBV27; D gene: NA; J gene: TRBJ2-1; CDR3 protein: CASGVPSGNEQFF; CDR3 DNA: TGTGCCAGCGGGGTACCCTCGGGGAATGAGCAGTTCTTC
clone size: NA; V gene: TRBV7-9; D gene: NA; J gene: TRBJ2-5; CDR3 protein: CASSFRGREETQYF; CDR3 DNA: TGTGCCAGCAGCTTCCGGGGGCGGGAGGAGACCCAGTACTTC
clone size: NA; V gene: TRBV7-8; D gene: NA; J gene: TRBJ1-2; CDR3 protein: CASSLGTQRGYTF; CDR3 DNA: TGTGCCAGCAGCTTAGGAACTCAACGGGGCTACACCTTC
clone size: NA; V gene: TRBV27; D gene: NA; J gene: TRBJ2-1; CDR3 protein: CASSSRESSYNEQFF; CDR3 DNA: TGTGCCAGCAGTTCCCGGGAGAGCTCCTACAATGAGCAGTTCTTC
clone size: NA; V gene: TRBV5-1; D gene: NA; J gene: TRBJ2-4; CDR3 protein: CASSPVAGGENIQYF; CDR3 DNA: TGCGCCAGCAGCCCCGTGGCCGGAGGTGAAAACATTCAGTACTTC
clone size: NA; V gene: TRBV30; D gene: NA; J gene: TRBJ1-1; CDR3 protein: CAWRGGVVMNTEAFF; CDR3 DNA: TGTGCCTGGAGGGGGGGGGTAGTGATGAACACTGAAGCTTTCTTT
clone size: NA; V gene: TRBV7-2; D gene: TRBD2; J gene: TRBJ2-2; CDR3 protein: CASSTRTSGTGELFF; CDR3 DNA: TGTGCCAGCAGTACTAGGACTAGCGGGACGGGGGAGCTGTTTTTT
clone size: NA; V gene: TRBV6-5; D gene: TRBD1; J gene: TRBJ1-6; CDR3 protein: CASSFTDRPYNSPLHF; CDR3 DNA: TGTGCCAGCAGTTTCACGGACAGGCCGTATAATTCACCCCTCCACTTT
clone size: NA; V gene: TRBV5-4; D gene: NA; J gene: TRBJ1-2; CDR3 protein: CASSLEGGLYGYTF; CDR3 DNA: TGTGCCAGCAGCTTGGAAGGGGGTCTCTATGGCTACACCTTC
clone size: NA; V gene: TRBV18; D gene: TRBD1; J gene: TRBJ1-4; CDR3 protein: CASSPGQGPEKLFF; CDR3 DNA: TGTGCCAGCTCACCGGGACAGGGCCCTGAAAAACTGTTTTTT
clone size: NA; V gene: TRBV13; D gene: TRBD1; J gene: TRBJ2-7; CDR3 protein: CASSSQGGYEQYF; CDR3 DNA: TGTGCCAGCAGCTCACAGGGGGGATACGAGCAGTACTTC
clone size: NA; V gene: TRBV11-1; D gene: TRBD2; J gene: TRBJ2-5; CDR3 protein: CASSSSGGAVVETQYF; CDR3 DNA: TGTGCCAGCAGCTCCAGCGGGGGGGCTGTTGTGGAGACCCAGTACTTC
clone size: NA; V gene: TRBV4-1; D gene: NA; J gene: TRBJ2-5; CDR3 protein: CASSQGRQETQYF; CDR3 DNA: TGCGCCAGCAGCCAAGGGAGACAAGAGACCCAGTACTTC
clone size: NA; V gene: TRBV5-1; D gene: NA; J gene: TRBJ2-7; CDR3 protein: CASCPSEECEQYF; CDR3 DNA: TGCGCCAGCTGCCCCTCCGAGGAATGCGAGCAGTACTTC
clone size: NA; V gene: TRBV7-5; D gene: NA; J gene: TRBJ2-2; CDR3 protein: CVRSLESGTGELFF; CDR3 DNA: TGTGTCAGAAGCTTAGAATCGGGGACCGGGGAGCTGTTTTTT
clone size: NA; V gene: TRBV4-3; D gene: TRBD2; J gene: TRBJ2-7; CDR3 protein: CASSQEAGLNEQYF; CDR3 DNA: TGCGCCAGCAGCCAGGAAGCGGGATTGAACGAGCAGTACTTC
clone size: few; V gene: TRBV11-2; D gene: NA; J gene: TRBJ2-5; CDR3 protein: CASSRSGTTRGAQYF; CDR3 DNA: TGTGCCAGCAGCCGATCCGGGACTACCAGGGGAGCCCAGTACTTC
clone size: NA; V gene: TRBV29-1; D gene: NA; J gene: TRBJ2-5; CDR3 protein: CSVERGSAQYF; CDR3 DNA: TGCAGCGTTGAAAGGGGGTCGGCCCAGTACTTC
clone size: NA; V gene: TRBV11-3; D gene: NA; J gene: TRBJ2-5; CDR3 protein: CASSHRLEETQYF; CDR3 DNA: TGTGCCAGCAGCCATAGACTCGAGGAGACCCAGTACTTC
clone size: NA; V gene: TRBV5-6; D gene: NA; J gene: TRBJ1-6; CDR3 protein: CASSLLGAGDNSPLHF; CDR3 DNA: TGTGCCAGCAGCTTGCTTGGAGCGGGGGATAATTCACCCCTCCACTTT
clone size: NA; V gene: TRBV2; D gene: NA; J gene: TRBJ1-6; CDR3 protein: CASRGGGANSPLHF; CDR3 DNA: TGTGCCAGCAGGGGGGGAGGGGCTAATTCACCCCTCCACTTT
clone size: NA; V gene: TRBV29-1; D gene: TRBD2; J gene: TRBJ2-7; CDR3 protein: CSVGLAYEQYF; CDR3 DNA: TGCAGCGTTGGACTAGCTTACGAGCAGTACTTC
clone size: NA; V gene: TRBV6-5; D gene: TRBD2; J gene: TRBJ2-5; CDR3 protein: CASSYSGGETQYF; CDR3 DNA: TGTGCCAGCAGTTATTCGGGGGGGGAGACCCAGTACTTC
clone size: NA; V gene: TRBV29-1; D gene: NA; J gene: TRBJ2-1; CDR3 protein: CSVPGVLYNEQFF; CDR3 DNA: TGCAGCGTCCCAGGGGTCCTTTACAATGAGCAGTTCTTC
clone size: NA; V gene: TRBV7-6; D gene: TRBD2; J gene: TRBJ2-5; CDR3 protein: CASSLAFLAVTGETQYF; CDR3 DNA: TGTGCCAGCAGCTTAGCGTTCCTAGCGGTGACTGGCGAGACCCAGTACTTC
clone size: NA; V gene: TRBV9; D gene: TRBD2; J gene: TRBJ2-1; CDR3 protein: CASSPRAAGGLSSYNEQFF; CDR3 DNA: TGTGCCAGCAGCCCCCGAGCAGCGGGAGGGCTGAGCTCCTACAATGAGCAGTTCTTC
clone size: NA; V gene: TRBV5-8; D gene: NA; J gene: TRBJ2-4; CDR3 protein: CASSFGGKNIQYF; CDR3 DNA: TGTGCCAGCAGCTTTGGCGGTAAAAACATTCAGTACTTC
clone size: NA; V gene: TRBV4-3; D gene: NA; J gene: TRBJ2-1; CDR3 protein: CASSRGRGPSYNEQFF; CDR3 DNA: TGCGCCAGCAGCCGAGGGCGGGGGCCCTCCTACAATGAGCAGTTCTTC
clone size: once; V gene: TRBV7-3; D gene: NA; J gene: TRBJ2-1; CDR3 protein: CASSLGVAPNEQFF; CDR3 DNA: TGTGCCAGCAGCTTAGGAGTAGCGCCCAATGAGCAGTTCTTC
clone size: NA; V gene: TRBV6-6; D gene: TRBD1; J gene: TRBJ1-5; CDR3 protein: CASSMGQGDSQPQHF; CDR3 DNA: TGTGCCAGCAGTATGGGACAGGGGGATAGTCAGCCCCAGCATTTT
clone size: NA; V gene: TRBV15; D gene: NA; J gene: TRBJ1-1; CDR3 protein: CATSRTQGIEAFF; CDR3 DNA: TGTGCCACCAGCAGAACCCAGGGAATTGAAGCTTTCTTT
clone size: NA; V gene: TRBV5-4; D gene: NA; J gene: TRBJ2-3; CDR3 protein: CASSLISTDTQYF; CDR3 DNA: TGTGCCAGCAGCTTAATCTCCACAGATACGCAGTATTTT
clone size: NA; V gene: TRBV5-1; D gene: NA; J gene: TRBJ2-7; CDR3 protein: CASSLEVWAEQYF; CDR3 DNA: TGCGCCAGCAGCTTGGAGGTGTGGGCCGAGCAGTACTTC
clone size: NA; V gene: TRBV7-9; D gene: NA; J gene: TRBJ2-3; CDR3 protein: CASSFSGPTDTQYF; CDR3 DNA: TGTGCCAGCAGCTTTAGCGGCCCCACAGATACGCAGTATTTT
clone size: NA; V gene: TRBV13; D gene: NA; J gene: TRBJ1-5; CDR3 protein: CASSLGPEGNQPQHF; CDR3 DNA: TGTGCCAGCAGCCTAGGGCCGGAGGGCAATCAGCCCCAGCATTTT
clone size: NA; V gene: TRBV6-6; D gene: TRBD1; J gene: TRBJ2-7; CDR3 protein: CASSPGTGDIIYEQYF; CDR3 DNA: TGTGCCAGCAGTCCCGGGACAGGGGATATTATCTACGAGCAGTACTTC
clone size: NA; V gene: TRBV5-8; D gene: NA; J gene: TRBJ1-5; CDR3 protein: CASSLGHSPYSNQPQHF; CDR3 DNA: TGTGCCAGCAGCTTGGGCCACAGTCCTTATAGCAATCAGCCCCAGCATTTT
clone size: NA; V gene: TRBV27; D gene: NA; J gene: TRBJ1-6; CDR3 protein: CASSLGFSSYNSPLHF; CDR3 DNA: TGTGCCAGCAGTTTAGGTTTTAGCTCCTATAATTCACCCCTCCACTTT